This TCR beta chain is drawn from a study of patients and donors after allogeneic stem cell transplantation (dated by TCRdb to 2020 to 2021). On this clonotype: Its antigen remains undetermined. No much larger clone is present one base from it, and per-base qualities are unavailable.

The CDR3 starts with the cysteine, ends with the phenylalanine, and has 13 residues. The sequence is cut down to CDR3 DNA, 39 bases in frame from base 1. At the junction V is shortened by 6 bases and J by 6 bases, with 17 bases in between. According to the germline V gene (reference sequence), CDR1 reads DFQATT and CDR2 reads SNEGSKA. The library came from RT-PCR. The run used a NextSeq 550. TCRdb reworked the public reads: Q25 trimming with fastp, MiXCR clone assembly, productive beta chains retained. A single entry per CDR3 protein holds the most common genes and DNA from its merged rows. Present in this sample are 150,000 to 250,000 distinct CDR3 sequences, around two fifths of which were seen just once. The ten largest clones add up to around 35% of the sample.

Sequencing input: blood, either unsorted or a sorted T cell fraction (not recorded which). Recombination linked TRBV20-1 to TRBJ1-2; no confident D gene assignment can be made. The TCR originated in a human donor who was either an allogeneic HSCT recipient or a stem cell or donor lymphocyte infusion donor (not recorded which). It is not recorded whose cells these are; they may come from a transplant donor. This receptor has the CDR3 CSARQGAGNGYTF. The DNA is TGCAGTGCCCGCCAAGGAGCAGGCAATGGCTACACCTTC.